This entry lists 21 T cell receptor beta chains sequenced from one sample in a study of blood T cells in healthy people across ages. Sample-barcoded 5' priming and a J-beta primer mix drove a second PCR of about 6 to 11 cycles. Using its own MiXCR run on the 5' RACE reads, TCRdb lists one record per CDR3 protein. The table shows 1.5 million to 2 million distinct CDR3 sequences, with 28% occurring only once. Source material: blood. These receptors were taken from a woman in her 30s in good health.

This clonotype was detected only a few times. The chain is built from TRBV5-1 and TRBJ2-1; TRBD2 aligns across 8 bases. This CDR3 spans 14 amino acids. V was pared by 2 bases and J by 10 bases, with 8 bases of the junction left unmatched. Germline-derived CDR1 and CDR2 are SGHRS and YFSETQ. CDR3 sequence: CASSFGGALKEQFF. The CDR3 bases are TGCGCCAGCAGCTTCGGGGGGGCCTTAAAGGAGCAGTTCTTC.

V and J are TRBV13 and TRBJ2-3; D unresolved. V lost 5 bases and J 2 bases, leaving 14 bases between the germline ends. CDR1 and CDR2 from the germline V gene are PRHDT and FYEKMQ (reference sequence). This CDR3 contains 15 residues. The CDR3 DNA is TGTGCCAGCAGCGGTAGCCGATCTTCCACAGATACGCAGTATTTT. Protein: CASSGSRSSTDTQYF. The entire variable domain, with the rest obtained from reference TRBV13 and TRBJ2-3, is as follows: AAGVIQSPRHLIKEKRETATLKCYPIPRHDTVYWYQQGPGQDPQFLISFYEKMQSDKGSIPDRFSAQQFSDYHSELNMSSLELGDSALYFCASSGSRSSTDTQYFGPGTRLTVL.

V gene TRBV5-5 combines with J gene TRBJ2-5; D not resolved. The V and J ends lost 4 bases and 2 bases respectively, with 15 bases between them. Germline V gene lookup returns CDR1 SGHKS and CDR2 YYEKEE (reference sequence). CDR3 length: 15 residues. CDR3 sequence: CASSPPPSTQETQYF. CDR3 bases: TGTGCCAGCAGCCCACCTCCAAGTACGCAAGAGACCCAGTACTTC.

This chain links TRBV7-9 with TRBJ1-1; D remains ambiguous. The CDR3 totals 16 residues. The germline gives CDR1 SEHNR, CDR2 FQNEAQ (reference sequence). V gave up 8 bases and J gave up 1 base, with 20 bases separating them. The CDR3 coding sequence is TGTGCCAGCCAAGAAGGAGGATGGTATTCGAACACTGAAGCTTTCTTT. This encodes CASQEGGWYSNTEAFF.

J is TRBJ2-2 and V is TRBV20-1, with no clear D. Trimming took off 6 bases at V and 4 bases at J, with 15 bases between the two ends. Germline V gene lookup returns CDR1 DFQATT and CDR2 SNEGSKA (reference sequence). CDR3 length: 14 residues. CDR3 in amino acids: CSAGHPSGTGELFF. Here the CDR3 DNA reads TGCAGTGCCGGCCATCCTTCGGGCACCGGGGAGCTGTTTTTT.

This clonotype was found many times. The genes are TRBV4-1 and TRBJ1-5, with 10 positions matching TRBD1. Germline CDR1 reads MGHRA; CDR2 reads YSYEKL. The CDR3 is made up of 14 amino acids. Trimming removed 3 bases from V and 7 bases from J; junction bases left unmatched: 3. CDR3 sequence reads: CASSQTGGEQPQHF. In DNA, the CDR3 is TGCGCCAGCAGCCAGACAGGGGGCGAACAGCCCCAGCATTTT.

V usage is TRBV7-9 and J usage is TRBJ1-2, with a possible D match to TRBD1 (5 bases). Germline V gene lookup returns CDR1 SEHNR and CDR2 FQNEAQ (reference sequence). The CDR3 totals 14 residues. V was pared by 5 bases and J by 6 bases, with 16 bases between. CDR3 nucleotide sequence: TGTGCCAGCAGCCCCGACAGAAGAGGAGATGGCTACACCTTC. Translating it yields CASSPDRRGDGYTF.

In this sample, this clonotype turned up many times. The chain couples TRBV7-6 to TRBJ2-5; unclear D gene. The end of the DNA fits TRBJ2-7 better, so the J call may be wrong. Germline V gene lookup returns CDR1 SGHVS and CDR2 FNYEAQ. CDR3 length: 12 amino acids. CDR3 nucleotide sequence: TGTGCCAGCAGCTTCAGATCTGGCGAGCAGTACTTC. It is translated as CASSFRSGEQYF.

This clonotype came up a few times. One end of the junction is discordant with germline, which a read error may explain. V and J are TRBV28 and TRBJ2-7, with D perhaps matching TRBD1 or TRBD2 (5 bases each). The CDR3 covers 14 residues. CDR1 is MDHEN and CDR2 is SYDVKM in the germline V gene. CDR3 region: CASSELGATYKQYF. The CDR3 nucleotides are TGTGCCAGCAGTGAACTCGGGGCCACCTACAAGCAGTACTTC.

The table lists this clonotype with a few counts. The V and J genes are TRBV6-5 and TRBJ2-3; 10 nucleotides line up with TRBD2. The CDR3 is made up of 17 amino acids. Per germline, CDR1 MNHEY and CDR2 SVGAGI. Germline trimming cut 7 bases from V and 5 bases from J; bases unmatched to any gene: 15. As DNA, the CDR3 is TGTGCCAGCAAGAGGAGCCCTCGGGCTAGCGGGGGAGATACGCAGTATTTT. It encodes CASKRSPRASGGDTQYF.

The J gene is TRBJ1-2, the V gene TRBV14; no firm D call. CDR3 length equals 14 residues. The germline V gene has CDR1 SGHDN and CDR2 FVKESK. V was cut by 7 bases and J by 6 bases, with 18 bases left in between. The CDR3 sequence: CASTTRRHVDGYTF. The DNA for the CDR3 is TGTGCCAGCACGACCCGAAGACACGTCGATGGCTACACCTTC.

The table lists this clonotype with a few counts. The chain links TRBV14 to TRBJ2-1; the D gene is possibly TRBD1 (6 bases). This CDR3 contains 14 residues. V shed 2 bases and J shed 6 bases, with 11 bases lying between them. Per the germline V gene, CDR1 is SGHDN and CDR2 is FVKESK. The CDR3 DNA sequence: TGTGCCAGCAGCCAACCCGAGGGGGTCAATGAGCAGTTCTTC. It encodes CASSQPEGVNEQFF.

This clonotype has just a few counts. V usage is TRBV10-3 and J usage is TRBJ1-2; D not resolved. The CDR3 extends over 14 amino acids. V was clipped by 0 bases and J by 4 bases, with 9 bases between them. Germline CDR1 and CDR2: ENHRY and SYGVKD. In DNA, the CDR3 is TGTGCCATCAGTGAGTCTCCGGGAATCTATGGCTACACCTTC. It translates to CAISESPGIYGYTF.

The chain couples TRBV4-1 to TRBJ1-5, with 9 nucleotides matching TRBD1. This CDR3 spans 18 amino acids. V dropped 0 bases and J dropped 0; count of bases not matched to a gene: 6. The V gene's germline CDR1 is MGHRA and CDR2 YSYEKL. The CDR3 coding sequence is TGCGCCAGCAGCCAAGAGGGACAGGGCCTATATAGCAATCAGCCCCAGCATTTT. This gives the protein CASSQEGQGLYSNQPQHF.

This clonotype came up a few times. CDR3 loop: CASSLPLQGNTEAFF. The CDR3 nucleotides are TGTGCCAGCAGTTTACCGTTACAGGGGAACACTGAAGCTTTCTTT. The genes are TRBV12-3 or TRBV12-4 and TRBJ1-1; D might be TRBD1 (6 bases). This CDR3 spans 15 amino acids. Trimming cost V 2 bases and J 1 base, with 11 bases left between them.

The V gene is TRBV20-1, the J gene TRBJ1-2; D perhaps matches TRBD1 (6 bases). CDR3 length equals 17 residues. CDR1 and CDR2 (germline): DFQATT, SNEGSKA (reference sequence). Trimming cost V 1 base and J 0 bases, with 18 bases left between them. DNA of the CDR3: TGCAGTGCTAGAGGGGGGGCCCACCGAGAAACTAACTATGGCTACACCTTC. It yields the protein CSARGGAHRETNYGYTF.

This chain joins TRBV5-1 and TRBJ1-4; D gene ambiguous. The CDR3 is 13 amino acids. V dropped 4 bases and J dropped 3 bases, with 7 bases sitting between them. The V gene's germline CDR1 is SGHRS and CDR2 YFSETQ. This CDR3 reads CASSPAANEKLFF. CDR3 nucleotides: TGCGCCAGCAGCCCGGCGGCTAATGAAAAACTGTTTTTT.

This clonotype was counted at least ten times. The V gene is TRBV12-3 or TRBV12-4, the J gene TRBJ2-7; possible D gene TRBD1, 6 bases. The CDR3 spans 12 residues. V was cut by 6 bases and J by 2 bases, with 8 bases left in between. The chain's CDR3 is CASSRDTYEQYF. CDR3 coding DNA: TGTGCCAGCAGCCGGGACACCTACGAGCAGTACTTC.

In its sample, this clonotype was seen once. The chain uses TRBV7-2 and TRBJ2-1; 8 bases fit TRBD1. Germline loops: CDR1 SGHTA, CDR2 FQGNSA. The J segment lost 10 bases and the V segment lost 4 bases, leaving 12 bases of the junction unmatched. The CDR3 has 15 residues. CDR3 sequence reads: CASSSRGQGSYEQFF. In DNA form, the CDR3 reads TGTGCCAGCAGCTCCAGGGGGCAAGGGTCCTACGAGCAGTTCTTC.

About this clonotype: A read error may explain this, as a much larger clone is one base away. CDR3 loop: CATSAPTGFGYTF. DNA for the CDR3: TGTGCCACCAGTGCCCCGACAGGTTTTGGCTACACCTTC. The genes are TRBV24-1 and TRBJ1-2, with D maybe TRBD1 (6 bases). CDR3 length equals 13 residues. The V gene's germline CDR1 is KGHDR and CDR2 SFDVKD. The germline V and J ends were trimmed by 5 bases and 7 bases, with 13 bases remaining between them.

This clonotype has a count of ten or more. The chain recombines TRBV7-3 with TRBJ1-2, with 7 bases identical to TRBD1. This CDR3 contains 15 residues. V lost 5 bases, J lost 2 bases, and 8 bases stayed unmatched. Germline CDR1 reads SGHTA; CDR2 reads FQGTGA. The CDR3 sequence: CASSPGQAYNYGYTF. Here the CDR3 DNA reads TGTGCCAGCAGCCCCGGACAGGCTTACAACTATGGCTACACCTTC.